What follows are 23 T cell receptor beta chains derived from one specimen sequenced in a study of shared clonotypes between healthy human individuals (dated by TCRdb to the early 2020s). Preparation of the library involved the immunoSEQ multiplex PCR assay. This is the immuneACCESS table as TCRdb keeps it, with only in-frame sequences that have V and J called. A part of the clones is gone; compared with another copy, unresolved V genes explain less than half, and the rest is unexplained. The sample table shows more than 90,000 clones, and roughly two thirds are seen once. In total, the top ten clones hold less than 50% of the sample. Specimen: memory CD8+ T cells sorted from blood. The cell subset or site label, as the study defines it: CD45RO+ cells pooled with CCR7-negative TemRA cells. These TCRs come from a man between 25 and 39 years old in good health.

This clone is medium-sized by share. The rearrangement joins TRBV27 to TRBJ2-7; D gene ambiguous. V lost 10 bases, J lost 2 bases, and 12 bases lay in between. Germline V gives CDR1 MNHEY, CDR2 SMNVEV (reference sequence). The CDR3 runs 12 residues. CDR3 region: CATISGAYEQYF. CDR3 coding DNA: TGTGCCACCATTTCGGGTGCCTACGAGCAGTACTTC.

CDR3 protein: CASSYGTGGMDTQYF. In nucleotides, the CDR3 is TGTGCCAGCAGTTACGGGACAGGGGGCATGGATACGCAGTATTTT. The rearrangement joins TRBV6-5 to TRBJ2-3; TRBD1 agrees at 12 bases. Trimming cost V 2 bases and J 6 bases; bases outside gene matches: 3. There are 15 residues in the CDR3. Germline assignment: CDR1 MNHEY and CDR2 SVGAGI.

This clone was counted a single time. CDR3 amino acids: CAISELRDSSYEQYF. DNA for the CDR3: TGTGCCATCAGTGAGTTGAGGGACTCCTCCTACGAGCAGTACTTC. The gene calls are TRBV10-3 and TRBJ2-7, with D possibly TRBD2 on 6 matching bases. The CDR3 has 15 residues. V was clipped by 1 base and J by 0 bases, with 10 bases between them. The germline CDR1 and CDR2 sequences are ENHRY and SYGVKD.

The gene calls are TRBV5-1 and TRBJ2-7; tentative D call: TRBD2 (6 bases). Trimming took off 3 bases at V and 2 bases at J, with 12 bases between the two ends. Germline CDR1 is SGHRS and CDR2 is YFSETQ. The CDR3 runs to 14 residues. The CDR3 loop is CASSWGPGAYEQYF. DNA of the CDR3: TGCGCCAGCAGCTGGGGCCCGGGGGCCTACGAGCAGTACTTC.

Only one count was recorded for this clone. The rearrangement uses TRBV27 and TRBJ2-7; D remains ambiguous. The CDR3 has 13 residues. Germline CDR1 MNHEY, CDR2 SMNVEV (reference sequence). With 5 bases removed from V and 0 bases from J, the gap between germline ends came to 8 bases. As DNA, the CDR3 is TGTGCCAGCAGTGTTAAAAGCTCCTACGAGCAGTACTTC. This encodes CASSVKSSYEQYF.

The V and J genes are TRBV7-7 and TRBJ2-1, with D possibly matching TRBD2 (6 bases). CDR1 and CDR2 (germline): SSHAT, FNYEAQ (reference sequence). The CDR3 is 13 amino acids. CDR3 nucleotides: TGTGCTCGGGGGACCGGACATGGCAATGAGCAGTTCTTC. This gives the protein CARGTGHGNEQFF. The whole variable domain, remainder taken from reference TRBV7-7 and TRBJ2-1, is GAGVSQSPRYKVTKRGQDVTLRCDPISSHATLYWYQQALGQGPEFLTYFNYEAQPDKSGLPSDRFSAERPEGSISTLTIQRTEQRDSAMYRCARGTGHGNEQFFGPGTRLTVL.

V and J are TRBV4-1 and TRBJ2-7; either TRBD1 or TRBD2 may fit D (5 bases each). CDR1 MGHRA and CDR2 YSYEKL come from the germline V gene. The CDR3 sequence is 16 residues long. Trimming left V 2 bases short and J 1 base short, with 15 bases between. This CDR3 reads CASSQSLRGRSYEQYF. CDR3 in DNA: TGCGCCAGCAGCCAAAGTCTGAGGGGACGGTCCTACGAGCAGTACTTC.

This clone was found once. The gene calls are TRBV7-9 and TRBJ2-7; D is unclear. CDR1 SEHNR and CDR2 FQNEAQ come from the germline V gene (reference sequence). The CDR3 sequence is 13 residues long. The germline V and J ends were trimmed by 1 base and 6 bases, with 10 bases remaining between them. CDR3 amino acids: CASSLGTPPEQYF. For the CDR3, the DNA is TGTGCCAGCAGCTTAGGCACACCGCCCGAGCAGTACTTC.

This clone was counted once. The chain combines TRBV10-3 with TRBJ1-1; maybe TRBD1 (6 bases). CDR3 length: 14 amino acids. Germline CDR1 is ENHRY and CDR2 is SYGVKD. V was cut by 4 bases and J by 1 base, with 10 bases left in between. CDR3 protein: CAISVRGRNTEAFF. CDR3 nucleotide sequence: TGTGCCATCAGTGTTAGGGGGAGGAACACTGAAGCTTTCTTT.

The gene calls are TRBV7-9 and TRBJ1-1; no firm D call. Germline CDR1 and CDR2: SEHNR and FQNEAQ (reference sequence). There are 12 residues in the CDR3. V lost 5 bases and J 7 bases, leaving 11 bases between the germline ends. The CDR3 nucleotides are TGTGCCAGCAGCCCTTACGACCGTGAAGCTTTCTTT. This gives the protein CASSPYDREAFF.

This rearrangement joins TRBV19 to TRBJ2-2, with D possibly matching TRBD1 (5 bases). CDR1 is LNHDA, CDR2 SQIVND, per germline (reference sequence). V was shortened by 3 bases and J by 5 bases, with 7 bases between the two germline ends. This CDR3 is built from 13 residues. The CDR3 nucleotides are TGTGCCAGTAGTATGGCAGGGACCGGGGAGCTGTTTTTT. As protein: CASSMAGTGELFF.

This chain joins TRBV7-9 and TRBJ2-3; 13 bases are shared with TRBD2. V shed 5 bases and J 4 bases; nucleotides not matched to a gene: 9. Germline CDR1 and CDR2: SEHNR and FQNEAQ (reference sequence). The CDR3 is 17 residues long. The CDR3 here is CASSQELAGGPADTQYF. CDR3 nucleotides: TGTGCCAGCAGCCAAGAACTAGCGGGAGGGCCGGCAGATACGCAGTATTTT. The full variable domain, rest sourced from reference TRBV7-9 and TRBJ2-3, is DTGVSQNPRHKITKRGQNVTFRCDPISEHNRLYWYRQTLGQGPEFLTYFQNEAQLEKSRLLSDRFSAERPKGSFSTLEIQRTEQGDSAMYLCASSQELAGGPADTQYFGPGTRLTVL.

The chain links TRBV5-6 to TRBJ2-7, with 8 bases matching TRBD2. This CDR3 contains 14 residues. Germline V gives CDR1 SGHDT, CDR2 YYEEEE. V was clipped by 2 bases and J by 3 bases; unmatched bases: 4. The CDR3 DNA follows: TGTGCCAGCAGCTTCTCTGCGGGAGGCTACGAGCAGTACTTC. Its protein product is CASSFSAGGYEQYF.

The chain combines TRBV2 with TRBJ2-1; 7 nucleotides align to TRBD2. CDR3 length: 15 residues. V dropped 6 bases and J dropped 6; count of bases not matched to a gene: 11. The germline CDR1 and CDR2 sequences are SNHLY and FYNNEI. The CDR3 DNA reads TGTGCCAGCAGGTTTAGTAGTGGGGGGGGCAATGAGCAGTTCTTC. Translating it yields CASRFSSGGGNEQFF.

CDR3 loop: CASSKTNGGNEQFF. The DNA for the CDR3 is TGTGCCAGCAGTAAGACTAACGGGGGGAATGAGCAGTTCTTC. This chain connects TRBV6-5 to TRBJ2-1; 7 bases fit TRBD2. CDR1 and CDR2 from the germline V gene are MNHEY and SVGAGI. The length of the CDR3 is 14 residues. Unmatched junction bases numbered 8, after V lost 5 bases and J lost 7 bases.

The CDR3 DNA reads as TGTGCCAGCAGCGCCGGACAGGGAGTCTATGGCTACACCTTC. This translates into CASSAGQGVYGYTF. This chain joins TRBV7-8 and TRBJ1-2; 8 bases align to TRBD1. There are 14 residues in the CDR3. The V gene end was trimmed by 5 bases and the J gene end by 4 bases; junction bases not matched to a gene: 6. Germline V CDR1 and CDR2: SGHVS, FQNEAQ. Full variable domain (missing parts from reference TRBV7-8 and TRBJ1-2): GAGVSQSPRYKVAKRGQDVALRCDPISGHVSLFWYQQALGQGPEFLTYFQNEAQLDKSGLPSDRFFAERPEGSVSTLKIQRTQQEDSAVYLCASSAGQGVYGYTFGSGTRLTVV.

The CDR3 loop reads CAISATSGSGDTQYF. CDR3 in DNA: TGTGCCATCAGTGCGACTAGCGGGTCGGGAGATACGCAGTATTTT. The rearrangement joins TRBV10-3 to TRBJ2-3; 10 nucleotides match TRBD2. Losses at the gene ends were 4 bases for V and 5 bases for J; bases not matched to a gene: 6. There are 15 residues in the CDR3. Germline assignment: CDR1 ENHRY and CDR2 SYGVKD.

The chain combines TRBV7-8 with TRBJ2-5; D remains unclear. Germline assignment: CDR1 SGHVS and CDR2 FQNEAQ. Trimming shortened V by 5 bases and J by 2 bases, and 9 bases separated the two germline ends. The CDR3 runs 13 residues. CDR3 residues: CASSRNTQETQYF. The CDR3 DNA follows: TGTGCCAGCAGCCGAAATACGCAAGAGACCCAGTACTTC. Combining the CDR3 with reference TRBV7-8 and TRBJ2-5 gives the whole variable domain GAGVSQSPRYKVAKRGQDVALRCDPISGHVSLFWYQQALGQGPEFLTYFQNEAQLDKSGLPSDRFFAERPEGSVSTLKIQRTQQEDSAVYLCASSRNTQETQYFGPGTRLLVL.

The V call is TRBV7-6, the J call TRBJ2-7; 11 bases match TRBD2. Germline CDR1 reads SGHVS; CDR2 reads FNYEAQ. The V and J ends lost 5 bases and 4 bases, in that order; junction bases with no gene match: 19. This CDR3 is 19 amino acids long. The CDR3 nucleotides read TGTGCCAGCAGCACCCCGACAGGCCACTCGGCTAGCGGGGGGTACGAGCAGTACTTC. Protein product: CASSTPTGHSASGGYEQYF.

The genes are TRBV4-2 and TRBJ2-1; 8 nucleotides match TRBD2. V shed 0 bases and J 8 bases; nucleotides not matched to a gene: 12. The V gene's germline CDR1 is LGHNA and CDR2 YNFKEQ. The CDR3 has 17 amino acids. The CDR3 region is CASSQEAGGRLAYEQFF. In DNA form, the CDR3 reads TGTGCCAGCAGCCAAGAGGCGGGAGGTAGGCTAGCGTATGAGCAGTTCTTC.

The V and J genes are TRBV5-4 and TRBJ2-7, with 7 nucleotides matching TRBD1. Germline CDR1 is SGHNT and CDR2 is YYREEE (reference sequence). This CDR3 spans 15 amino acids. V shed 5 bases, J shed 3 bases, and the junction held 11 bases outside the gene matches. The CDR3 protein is CASSLPGQTVYEQYF. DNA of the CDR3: TGTGCCAGCAGTTTACCGGGACAGACCGTCTACGAGCAGTACTTC.

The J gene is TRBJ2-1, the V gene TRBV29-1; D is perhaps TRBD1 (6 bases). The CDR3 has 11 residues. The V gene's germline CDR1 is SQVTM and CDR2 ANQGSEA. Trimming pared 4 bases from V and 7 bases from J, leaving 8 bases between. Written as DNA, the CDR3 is TGCAGCGTTGGACAGGTTAATGAGCAGTTCTTC. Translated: CSVGQVNEQFF.

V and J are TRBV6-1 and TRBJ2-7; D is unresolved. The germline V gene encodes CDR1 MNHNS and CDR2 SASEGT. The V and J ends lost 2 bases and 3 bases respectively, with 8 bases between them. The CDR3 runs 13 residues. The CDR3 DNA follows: TGTGCCAGCAGTGAATCTGGTCACTACGAGCAGTACTTC. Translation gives CASSESGHYEQYF.